This T cell receptor (beta chain) was identified during a study of blood T cell repertoires in COVID-19. Germline lookup yields CDR1 SGHTA and CDR2 FQGNSA. J lost 4 bases, V lost 2 bases, and 2 bases had no gene match. The CDR3 consists of 15 residues. The method was immunoSEQ multiplex PCR; TCRdb's version includes in-frame clones alone and lacks a portion of them. The table records tens of thousands of clones, around 90% of them present only once. The source is a human donor in a cohort sampled during active COVID-19. Material: peripheral blood. J is TRBJ2-1 and V is TRBV7-2; TRBD2 matches at 10 bases. The DNA for the CDR3 is TGTGCCAGCAGCTTACAGCGGGGGGGATACAATGAGCAGTTCTTC. Its translation is CASSLQRGGYNEQFF.